This entry lists 15 T cell receptor beta chains sequenced from one sample in a study of blood T cell repertoires in COVID-19. The repertoire was sequenced with immunoSEQ multiplex PCR; TCRdb's copy has only in-frame clones and lacks some. The table shows 300,000 to 500,000 clones, with 85% to 90% occurring only once. The specimen was PBMCs or T cells enriched from blood (not recorded which). The receptor set was obtained from a woman in her 30s with acute COVID-19.

The chain has TRBV27 and TRBJ2-2; 8 bases fit TRBD1. The CDR3 is 17 amino acids. The V gene end was trimmed by 5 bases and the J gene end by 1 base; junction bases not matched to a gene: 9. Looked up from germline, CDR1 is MNHEY and CDR2 is SMNVEV (reference sequence). This CDR3 is CASSVGDRTWNTGELFF. CDR3 bases: TGTGCCAGCAGTGTAGGGGACAGGACTTGGAACACCGGGGAGCTGTTTTTT.

The CDR3 loop is CASSPWRAPVYEQYF. CDR3 in DNA: TGTGCCAGCTCACCGTGGAGGGCGCCCGTCTACGAGCAGTACTTC. This chain joins TRBV18 and TRBJ2-7; D may be TRBD2 (6 bases). Germline CDR1 and CDR2: KGHSH and LQKENI. The CDR3 spans 15 residues. The V and J ends lost 3 bases and 3 bases respectively, with 15 bases between them.

The genes are TRBV10-2 and TRBJ2-7; a possible D gene is TRBD1 (6 bases). The CDR3 totals 15 residues. The germline gives CDR1 WSHSY, CDR2 SAAADI. Trimming shortened V by 4 bases and J by 9 bases, and 22 bases separated the two germline ends. CDR3 sequence (DNA): TGCGCCAGCAGTGCACGGGACACCCTCTATTTGGGGCAGTACTTC. Translated, it gives CASSARDTLYLGQYF.

The rearrangement links TRBV12-3 or TRBV12-4 to TRBJ1-1, with 7 bases that match TRBD1. This CDR3 comprises 13 residues. The junction had 6 bases not matched to a gene; V was cut back by 6 bases and J by 5 bases. The CDR3 bases are TGTGCCAGCAGCCCTCAGGGGGGAACTGAAGCTTTCTTT. Protein sequence: CASSPQGGTEAFF.

This chain uses TRBV30 with TRBJ2-1, with 14 bases lining up with TRBD2. The trim removed 5 bases at V and 4 bases at J, leaving 10 bases unmatched. The CDR3 runs 17 residues. Germline loops: CDR1 GTSNPN, CDR2 SVGIG (reference sequence). CDR3 bases: TGTGCCTGGGTTCCTTGGACTAGCGGGGGGAAATACAATGAGCAGTTCTTC. Its protein product is CAWVPWTSGGKYNEQFF.

The chain carries TRBV7-9 and TRBJ1-4, with a tentative D call TRBD1 (5 bases). The CDR3 contains 14 residues. Germline loops: CDR1 SEHNR, CDR2 FQNEAQ (reference sequence). Trimming took 1 base from V and 4 from J, leaving 7 bases between them. For the CDR3, the DNA is TGTGCCAGCAGCTTAGACAGGAGTAATGAAAAACTGTTTTTT. Its translation is CASSLDRSNEKLFF.

The chain links TRBV5-1 to TRBJ2-5; a possible D gene is TRBD2 (6 bases). The CDR3 totals 15 residues. The V end was cut by 2 bases, the J end by 5 bases, with 16 bases between. Germline loops: CDR1 SGHRS, CDR2 YFSETQ. The chain's CDR3 is CASSFVRGTEETQYF. The CDR3 DNA is TGCGCCAGCAGCTTCGTACGGGGGACTGAGGAGACCCAGTACTTC.

This rearrangement joins TRBV2 to TRBJ1-1; D remains ambiguous. Germline loops: CDR1 SNHLY, CDR2 FYNNEI. Trimming removed 3 bases from V and 11 bases from J, with 16 bases in between. This CDR3 is 13 amino acids long. CDR3 sequence (DNA): TGTGCCAGCAGTGATGTCTTAACAGTAAAGGCTTTCTTT. Translation gives CASSDVLTVKAFF.

The sample holds one count of this clone. The J gene is TRBJ1-1, the V gene TRBV7-3; TRBD1 aligns across 7 bases. With 0 bases clipped from V and 0 bases from J, the junction kept 7 bases outside the gene matches. CDR3 size: 17 residues. Per the germline V gene, CDR1 is SGHTA and CDR2 is FQGTGA. The CDR3 nucleotides are TGTGCCAGCAGCTTAACAGGTTCACAGGGGATGAACACTGAAGCTTTCTTT. It encodes CASSLTGSQGMNTEAFF.

V and J are TRBV4-3 and TRBJ1-2; a weak D match, TRBD1 (6 bases). The CDR3 is made up of 17 amino acids. Germline assignment: CDR1 LGHNA and CDR2 YSLEER. Deletions cut 4 bases from V and 7 bases from J, with 25 bases between. CDR3: CASSLVTGTSFFGGYTF. The CDR3 nucleotides are TGCGCCAGCAGCCTCGTCACCGGGACAAGCTTTTTTGGTGGCTACACCTTC.

The chain recombines TRBV7-8 with TRBJ2-7; TRBD1 is a possible D gene (5 bases). V was clipped by 1 base and J by 3 bases, with 7 bases between them. The CDR3 length is 13 residues. The V gene's germline CDR1 is SGHVS and CDR2 FQNEAQ. The chain's CDR3 is CASSLGRVYEQYF. Written as DNA, the CDR3 is TGTGCCAGCAGCTTAGGCAGGGTCTACGAGCAGTACTTC.

The V gene is TRBV9, the J gene TRBJ1-2; 8 bases are shared with TRBD1. The CDR3 is made up of 17 amino acids. Trimming at V came to 0 bases and at J to 0 bases, leaving 7 bases not matched to a gene. Per the germline V gene, CDR1 is SGDLS and CDR2 is YYNGEE. CDR3 in amino acids: CASSVAQQGEANYGYTF. The DNA of the CDR3 is TGTGCCAGCAGCGTAGCCCAACAGGGGGAAGCTAACTATGGCTACACCTTC.

The genes are TRBV5-6 and TRBJ1-6, with 9 positions matching TRBD1. The CDR3 totals 18 residues. CDR1 is SGHDT, CDR2 YYEEEE, per germline. J lost 6 bases, V lost 1 base, and 11 bases had no gene match. The CDR3: CASSLTRTGGHFNSPLHF. The CDR3 nucleotides are TGTGCCAGCAGCTTGACCCGAACAGGGGGCCACTTTAATTCACCCCTCCACTTT.

The chain couples TRBV6-5 to TRBJ1-1; 10 bases are a match to TRBD1. The trim removed 8 bases at V and 2 bases at J, leaving 8 bases unmatched. This CDR3 contains 15 residues. CDR1 MNHEY and CDR2 SVGAGI come from the germline V gene. The CDR3 DNA reads TGTGCCAGCGAGACAGGGGGCGCGGGAAACACTGAAGCTTTCTTT. Translation gives CASETGGAGNTEAFF.

The chain couples TRBV30 to TRBJ1-2, with D uncertain. Germline-derived CDR1 and CDR2 are GTSNPN and SVGIG (reference sequence). Trimming stripped 0 bases from V and 2 bases from J, with 13 bases between. The CDR3 contains 15 residues. The CDR3 nucleotides read TGTGCCTGGAGTGTACGCCCAGGACTCAACTATGGCTACACCTTC. It translates to CAWSVRPGLNYGYTF.